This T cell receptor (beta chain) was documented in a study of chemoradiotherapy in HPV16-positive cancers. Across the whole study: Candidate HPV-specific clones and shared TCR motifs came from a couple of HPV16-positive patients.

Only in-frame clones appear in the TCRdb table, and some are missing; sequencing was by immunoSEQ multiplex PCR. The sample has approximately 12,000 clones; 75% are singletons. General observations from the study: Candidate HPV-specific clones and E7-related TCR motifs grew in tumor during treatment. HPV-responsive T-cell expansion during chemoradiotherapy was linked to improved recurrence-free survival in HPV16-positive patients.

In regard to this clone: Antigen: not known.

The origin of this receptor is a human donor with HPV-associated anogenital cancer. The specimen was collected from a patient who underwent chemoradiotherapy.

CDR3 DNA sequence: TGTGCCAGCAGCTTATGGCCTAGCGGGAGAGATACGCAGTATTTT. It yields the protein CASSLWPSGRDTQYF. The V gene is TRBV7-3, the J gene TRBJ2-3, with 10 bases aligning to TRBD2. This CDR3 is 15 amino acids long. V lost 2 bases to trimming and J lost 5 bases; unmatched junction nucleotides: 4. Germline lookup yields CDR1 SGHTA and CDR2 FQGTGA.